This paragraph covers one T cell receptor beta chain sequence. Some clones are missing from TCRdb's copy, which holds only in-frame ones; the method was immunoSEQ multiplex PCR. The table shows approximately 170,000 clones, with just over 90% occurring only once. This entry comes from a study of control samples from healthy donors and cancer patients. The CDR3 extends over 14 amino acids. CDR1 and CDR2 from the germline V gene are MNHEY and SVGAGI. The junction had 6 bases not matched to a gene; V was cut back by 6 bases and J by 7 bases. Source material: blood. This clonotype was obtained from a man aged 25 to 45 in good health. The chain has TRBV6-5 and TRBJ2-2; 9 bases align to TRBD2. CDR3 protein: CASSRLAGRGELFF. The CDR3 bases are TGTGCCAGCAGCCGGCTAGCGGGACGCGGGGAGCTGTTTTTT.